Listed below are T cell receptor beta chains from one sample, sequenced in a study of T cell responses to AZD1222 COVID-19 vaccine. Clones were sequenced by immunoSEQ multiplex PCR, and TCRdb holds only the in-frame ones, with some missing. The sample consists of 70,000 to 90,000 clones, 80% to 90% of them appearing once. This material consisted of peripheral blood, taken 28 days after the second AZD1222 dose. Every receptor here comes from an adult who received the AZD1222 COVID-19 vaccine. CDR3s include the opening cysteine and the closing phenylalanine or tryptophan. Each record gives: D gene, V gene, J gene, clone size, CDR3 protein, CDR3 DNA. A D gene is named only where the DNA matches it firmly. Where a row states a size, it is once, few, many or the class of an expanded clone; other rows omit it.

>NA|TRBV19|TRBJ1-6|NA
CASSIGLPGGAPLHF
TGTGCCAGTAGTATAGGACTTCCCGGTGGCGCACCCCTCCACTTT
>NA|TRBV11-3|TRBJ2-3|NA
CASSLDGVPGTDTQYF
TGTGCCAGCAGCTTAGACGGGGTCCCGGGCACAGATACGCAGTATTTT
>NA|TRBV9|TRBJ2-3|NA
CASSVGSSPDTQYF
TGTGCCAGCAGCGTAGGCTCCTCTCCAGATACGCAGTATTTT
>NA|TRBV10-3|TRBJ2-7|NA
CAISERWGPGPPYEQYF
TGTGCCATCAGTGAACGGTGGGGCCCGGGGCCTCCCTACGAGCAGTACTTC
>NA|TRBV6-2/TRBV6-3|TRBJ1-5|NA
CASSTGFQPQHF
TGTGCCAGCAGCACAGGGTTTCAGCCCCAGCATTTT
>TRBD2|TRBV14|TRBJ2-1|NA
CASSQRSSGGWVNEQFF
TGTGCCAGCAGCCAGCGATCTAGCGGGGGGTGGGTGAATGAGCAGTTCTTC
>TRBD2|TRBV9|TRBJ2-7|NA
CASSPTTSRPYEQYF
TGTGCCAGCAGCCCTACGACTAGCCGCCCCTACGAGCAGTACTTC
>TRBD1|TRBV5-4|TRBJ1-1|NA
CASSGRDRGRTEAFF
TGTGCCAGCAGCGGCCGGGACAGAGGACGAACTGAAGCTTTCTTT
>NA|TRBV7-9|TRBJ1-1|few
CASSLTVTEAFF
TGTGCCAGCAGCTTGACAGTTACTGAAGCTTTCTTT
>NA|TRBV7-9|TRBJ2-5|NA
CASSRGGGVQETQYF
TGTGCCAGCAGCCGCGGAGGGGGGGTCCAAGAGACCCAGTACTTC
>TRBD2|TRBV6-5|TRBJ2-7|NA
CASTIMGGDYEQYF
TGTGCCAGCACCATAATGGGGGGGGACTACGAGCAGTACTTC
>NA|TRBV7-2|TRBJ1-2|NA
CASSRTGNYGYTF
TGTGCCAGCAGTCGTACAGGGAACTATGGCTACACCTTC
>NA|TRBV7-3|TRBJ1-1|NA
CASSSQGNTEAFF
TGTGCCAGCAGCTCACAGGGGAACACTGAAGCTTTCTTT
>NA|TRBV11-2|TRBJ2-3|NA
CASSSRGHSTDTQYF
TGTGCCAGCAGCTCACGGGGACATTCCACAGATACGCAGTATTTT
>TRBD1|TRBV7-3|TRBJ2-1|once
CASRIPGQGTNEQFF
TGTGCCAGCAGGATCCCGGGACAGGGAACCAATGAGCAGTTCTTC
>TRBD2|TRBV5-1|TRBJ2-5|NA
CASMAGGRLGSETQYF
TGCGCCAGCATGGCGGGGGGCAGATTGGGGTCAGAGACCCAGTACTTC
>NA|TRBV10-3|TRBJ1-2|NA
CAISESGTSRDGYTF
TGTGCCATCAGTGAGTCAGGCACCAGCCGGGACGGCTACACCTTC
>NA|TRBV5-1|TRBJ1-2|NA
CASSRGLDYGYTF
TGCGCCAGCAGCCGCGGGCTAGACTATGGCTACACCTTC
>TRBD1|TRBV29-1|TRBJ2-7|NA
CSVTGTASSSYEQYF
TGCAGCGTAACCGGGACAGCCTCAAGCTCCTACGAGCAGTACTTC
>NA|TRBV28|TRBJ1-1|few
CASILSDTEAFF
TGTGCCAGCATCCTGTCTGACACTGAAGCTTTCTTT
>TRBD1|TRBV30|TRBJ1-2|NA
CAWSGGTGDYGYTF
TGTGCCTGGAGTGGAGGGACAGGCGACTATGGCTACACCTTC
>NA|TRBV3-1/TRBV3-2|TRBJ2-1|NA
CASSARPRDHEQFF
TGTGCCAGCAGCGCGCGACCCAGAGACCATGAGCAGTTCTTC
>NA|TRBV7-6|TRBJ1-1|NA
CASSLALWGDRGTEAFF
TGTGCCAGCAGCTTAGCGCTGTGGGGAGATCGGGGCACTGAAGCTTTCTTT
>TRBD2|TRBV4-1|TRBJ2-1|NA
CASSLTGTSGVREQFF
TGCGCCAGCAGCCTTACCGGGACTAGCGGGGTTCGTGAGCAGTTCTTC
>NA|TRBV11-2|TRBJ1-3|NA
CASSLADHSSGNTIYF
TGTGCCAGCAGCTTAGCAGACCACAGCTCTGGAAACACCATATATTTT
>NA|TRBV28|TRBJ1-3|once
CAVTSSGNTIYF
TGTGCCGTAACCAGCTCTGGAAACACCATATATTTT
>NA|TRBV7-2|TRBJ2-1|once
CASSPLAGFYNEQFF
TGTGCCAGCAGCCCCTTGGCAGGGTTCTACAATGAGCAGTTCTTC
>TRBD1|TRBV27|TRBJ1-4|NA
CASSLDRGALATNEKLFF
TGTGCCAGCAGTCTGGACAGGGGGGCCCTTGCAACTAATGAAAAACTGTTTTTT
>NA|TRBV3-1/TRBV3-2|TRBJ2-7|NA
CASSQDTYEQYF
TGTGCCAGCAGCCAAGATACCTACGAGCAGTACTTC
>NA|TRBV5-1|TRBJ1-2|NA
CASSLGQGTYGYTF
TGCGCCAGCAGCTTGGGGCAGGGGACCTATGGCTACACCTTC
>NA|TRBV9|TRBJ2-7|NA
CASSVDLGWGHEQYF
TGTGCCAGCAGCGTAGACTTGGGCTGGGGCCACGAGCAGTACTTC